This T cell receptor beta chain is drawn from a study of T cell repertoires in cytomegalovirus infection. Study information: A matching HLA type, together with CMV infection, was signaled by public TCR beta signatures.

In the case of this clonotype: What it recognizes is unknown.

TCRdb itself ran the reads through MiXCR, one entry per CDR3 protein. The sample yields some 920,000 distinct CDR3 sequences, roughly 30% seen once. Broader study findings: Cumulative public TCR beta family frequency identified carriers of CMV plus the relevant HLA.

The sequences come from cultured CD8+ T cells from PBMCs, collected from culture after CMV antigen stimulation. This receptor was identified in a human donor in good health (CMV status not recorded). Some clones in this sample may be carry-over from other donors' samples.

The CDR3 region has the DNA TGTGCCAGCAGCTTAGTAGCGGGGGGTGCCTACGAGCAGTACTTC. Translation gives CASSLVAGGAYEQYF. This chain connects TRBV7-9 to TRBJ2-7; TRBD2 agrees at 10 bases. The V and J ends lost 1 base and 2 bases, in that order; junction bases with no gene match: 2. Germline CDR1 reads SEHNR; CDR2 reads FQNEAQ (reference sequence). This CDR3 has 15 residues.